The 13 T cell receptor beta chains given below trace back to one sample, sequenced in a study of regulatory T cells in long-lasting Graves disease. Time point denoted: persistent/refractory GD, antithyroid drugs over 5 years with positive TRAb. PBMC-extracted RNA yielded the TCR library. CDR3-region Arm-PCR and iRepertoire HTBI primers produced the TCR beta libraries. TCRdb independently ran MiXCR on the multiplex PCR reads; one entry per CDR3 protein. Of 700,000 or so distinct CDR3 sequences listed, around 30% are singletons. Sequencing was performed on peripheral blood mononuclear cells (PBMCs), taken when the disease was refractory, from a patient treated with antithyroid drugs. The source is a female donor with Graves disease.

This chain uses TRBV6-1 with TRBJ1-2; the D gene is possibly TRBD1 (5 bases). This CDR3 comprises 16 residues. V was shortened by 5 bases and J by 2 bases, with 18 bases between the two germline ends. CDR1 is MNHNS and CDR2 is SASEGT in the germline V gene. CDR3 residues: CASSRGHALANYGYTF. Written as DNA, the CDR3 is TGTGCCAGCAGTCGAGGACACGCTCTAGCAAACTATGGCTACACCTTC.

CDR3 coding DNA: TGCAGCGTTGGGGCAGACCTCTATGGCTACACCTTC. It yields the protein CSVGADLYGYTF. The rearrangement links TRBV29-1 to TRBJ1-2; D not certain. The V end was cut by 4 bases, the J end by 4 bases, with 10 bases between. Germline V gene sequence: CDR1 SQVTM, CDR2 ANQGSEA. This CDR3 region has 12 residues.

The CDR3 region has the DNA TGTGCCACCAGCACCCCGGGGGGCAGTCAGCCCCAGCATTTT. This translates into CATSTPGGSQPQHF. The chain carries TRBV15 and TRBJ1-5; weak D call: TRBD1 (6 bases). Trimming left V 4 bases short and J 6 bases short, with 13 bases between. In germline, CDR1 is LNHNV, CDR2 YYDKDF (reference sequence). The CDR3 extends over 14 amino acids.

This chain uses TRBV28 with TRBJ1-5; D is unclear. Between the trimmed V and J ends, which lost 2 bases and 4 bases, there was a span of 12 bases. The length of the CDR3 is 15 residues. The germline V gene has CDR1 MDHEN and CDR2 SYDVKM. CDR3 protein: CASSLELGTNQPQHF. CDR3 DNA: TGTGCCAGCAGTTTAGAGCTGGGAACGAATCAGCCCCAGCATTTT. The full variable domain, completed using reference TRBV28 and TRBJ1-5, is DVKVTQSSRYLVKRTGEKVFLECVQDMDHENMFWYRQDPGLGLRLIYFSYDVKMKEKGDIPEGYSVSREKKERFSLILESASTNQTSMYLCASSLELGTNQPQHFGDGTRLSIL.

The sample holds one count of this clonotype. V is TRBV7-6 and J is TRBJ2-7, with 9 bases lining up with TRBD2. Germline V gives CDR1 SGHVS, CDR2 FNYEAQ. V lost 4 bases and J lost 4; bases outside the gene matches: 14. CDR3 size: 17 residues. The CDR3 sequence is CASSSTLGLAGTYEQYF. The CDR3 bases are TGTGCCAGCAGCTCAACGCTAGGGCTAGCGGGAACTTACGAGCAGTACTTC. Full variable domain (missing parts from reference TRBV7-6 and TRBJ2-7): GAGVSQSPRYKVTKRGQDVALRCDPISGHVSLYWYRQALGQGPEFLTYFNYEAQQDKSGLPNDRFSAERPEGSISTLTIQRTEQRDSAMYRCASSSTLGLAGTYEQYFGPGTRLTVT.

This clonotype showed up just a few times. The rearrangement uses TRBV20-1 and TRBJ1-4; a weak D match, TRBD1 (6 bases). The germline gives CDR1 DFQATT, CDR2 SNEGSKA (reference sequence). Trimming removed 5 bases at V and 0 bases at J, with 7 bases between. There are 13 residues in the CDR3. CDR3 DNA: TGCAGTGCTGAGGGGGCAACTAATGAAAAACTGTTTTTT. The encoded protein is CSAEGATNEKLFF.

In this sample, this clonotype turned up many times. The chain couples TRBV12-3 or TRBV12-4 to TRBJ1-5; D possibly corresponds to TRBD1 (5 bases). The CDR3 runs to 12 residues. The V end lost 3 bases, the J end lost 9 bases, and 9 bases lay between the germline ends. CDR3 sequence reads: CASSLGGGPQHF. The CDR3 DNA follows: TGTGCCAGCAGTTTGGGGGGGGGGCCCCAGCATTTT.

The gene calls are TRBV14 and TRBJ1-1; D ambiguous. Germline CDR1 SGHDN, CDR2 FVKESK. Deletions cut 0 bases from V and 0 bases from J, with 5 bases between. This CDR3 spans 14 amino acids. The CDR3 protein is CASSQDTVNTEAFF. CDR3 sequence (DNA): TGTGCCAGCAGCCAAGATACGGTGAACACTGAAGCTTTCTTT.

CDR3 amino acids: CASSIVHGSGTEAFF. In nucleotides, the CDR3 is TGTGCCAGTAGTATAGTACACGGGAGTGGAACTGAAGCTTTCTTT. V usage is TRBV19 and J usage is TRBJ1-1; no definite D call. This CDR3 contains 15 residues. Trimming removed 1 base from V and 5 bases from J, with 14 bases in between. Germline CDR1 reads LNHDA; CDR2 reads SQIVND (reference sequence).

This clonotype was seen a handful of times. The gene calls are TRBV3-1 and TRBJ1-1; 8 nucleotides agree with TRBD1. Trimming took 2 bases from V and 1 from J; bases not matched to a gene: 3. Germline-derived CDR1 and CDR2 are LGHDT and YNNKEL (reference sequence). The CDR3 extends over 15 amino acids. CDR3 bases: TGTGCCAGCAGCCAACCAGACAGGGGGAACACTGAAGCTTTCTTT. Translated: CASSQPDRGNTEAFF. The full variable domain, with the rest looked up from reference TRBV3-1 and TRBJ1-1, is DTAVSQTPKYLVTQMGNDKSIKCEQNLGHDTMYWYKQDSKKFLKIMFSYNNKELIINETVPNRFSPKSPDKAHLNLHINSLELGDSAVYFCASSQPDRGNTEAFFGQGTRLTVV.

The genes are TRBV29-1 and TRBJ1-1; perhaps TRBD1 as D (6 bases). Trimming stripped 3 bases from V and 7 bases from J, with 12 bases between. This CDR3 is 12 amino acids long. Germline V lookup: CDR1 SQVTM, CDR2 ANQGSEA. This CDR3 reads CSVDGQLDEAFF. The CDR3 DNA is TGCAGCGTTGATGGACAGCTTGATGAAGCTTTCTTT.

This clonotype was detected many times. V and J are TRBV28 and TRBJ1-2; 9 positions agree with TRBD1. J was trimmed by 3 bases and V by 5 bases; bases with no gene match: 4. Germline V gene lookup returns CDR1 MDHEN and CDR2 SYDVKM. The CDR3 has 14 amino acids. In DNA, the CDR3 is TGTGCCAGCAGTCGCGGGGACAGGGACTATGGCTACACCTTC. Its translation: CASSRGDRDYGYTF.

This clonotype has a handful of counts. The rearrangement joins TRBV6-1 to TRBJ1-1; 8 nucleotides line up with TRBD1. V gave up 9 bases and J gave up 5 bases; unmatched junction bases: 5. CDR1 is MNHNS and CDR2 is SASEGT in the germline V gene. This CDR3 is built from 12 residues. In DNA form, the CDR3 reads TGTGCCAGTATGACAGGGGCAACTGAAGCTTTCTTT. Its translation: CASMTGATEAFF.